The next 6 T cell receptor beta chains were all read from a single sample in a study of T-cell reconstitution after alpha-beta-depleted transplantation in children. As it was prepared, the TCRbeta library received unique molecular identifiers. TCRdb processed the PCR reads anew with MiXCR; each CDR3 protein has one entry. The sample consists of 600,000 to 700,000 distinct CDR3 sequences, less than 15% of them appearing once. Material: PBMCs, obtained before TCRalphabeta/CD19-depleted stem cell transplant. These receptor sequences come from a girl aged 2 to 10 with congenital amegakaryocytic thrombocytopenia, due to receive a stem cell transplant.

The table lists this clonotype with many counts. The rearrangement uses TRBV4-1 and TRBJ1-5, with TRBD1 matching 10 bases. V was pared by 2 bases and J by 3 bases, with 10 bases of the junction left unmatched. The germline CDR1 and CDR2 sequences are MGHRA and YSYEKL. The CDR3 loop spans 18 amino acids. For the CDR3, the DNA is TGCGCCAGCAGCCAATCATCCGGGACAGGGGCTCCCAATCAGCCCCAGCATTTT. Encoded protein: CASSQSSGTGAPNQPQHF.

This clonotype appeared a few times. V and J are TRBV7-2 and TRBJ1-4, with D perhaps matching TRBD1 (6 bases). The CDR3 loop spans 13 amino acids. Trimming took 7 bases from V and 4 from J, leaving 10 bases between them. CDR1 SGHTA and CDR2 FQGNSA come from the germline V gene. The chain's CDR3 is CASTEGDNEKLFF. The CDR3, as DNA: TGTGCCAGCACCGAGGGGGATAATGAAAAACTGTTTTTT.

This clonotype was observed many times. J is TRBJ2-5 and V is TRBV28; the D is unclear. The ends were cut back, 1 base at V and 3 bases at J, with 9 bases in the middle. Germline V lookup: CDR1 MDHEN, CDR2 SYDVKM. CDR3 length: 14 amino acids. CDR3 loop: CASSLSGPKETQYF. CDR3 DNA: TGTGCCAGCAGTTTATCCGGGCCGAAAGAGACCCAGTACTTC.

The chain uses TRBV7-6 and TRBJ2-1; D uncertain. Germline V CDR1 and CDR2: SGHVS, FNYEAQ. This CDR3 is 14 amino acids long. Deletions cut 3 bases from V and 8 bases from J, with 14 bases between. CDR3 sequence (DNA): TGTGCCAGCAGCTTTGGCGTGGCCGGCCATGAGCAGTTCTTC. Protein product: CASSFGVAGHEQFF.

In its sample, this clonotype was seen once. One base away lies a much larger clone, so this may be a sequencing read error. Since the CDR3 does not end with the conserved phenylalanine or tryptophan, this likely comes from a read error. The chain couples TRBV5-1 to TRBJ2-6; D not resolved. The V end was cut by 3 bases, the J end by 0 bases, with 7 bases between. The CDR3 covers 15 residues. Germline CDR1 reads SGHRS; CDR2 reads YFSETQ. For the CDR3, the DNA is TGCGCCAGCAGCTCAGGTTCCTCTGGGGCCAACGTCCTGACTTCC. As protein: CASSSGSSGANVLTS.

The V and J genes are TRBV5-6 and TRBJ1-2, with a weak D call TRBD1 (5 bases). The CDR3 runs to 14 residues. From germline, CDR1 is SGHDT and CDR2 YYEEEE. Trimming took off 4 bases at V and 4 bases at J, with 14 bases between the two ends. The CDR3 DNA reads as TGTGCCAGCAGCGGCGAGGGACGGGCCTATGGCTACACCTTC. Its translation is CASSGEGRAYGYTF.